Listed below are T cell receptor beta chains from one sample, sequenced in a study of cytomegalovirus exposure and HLA in healthy donors. This table comes from immunoSEQ multiplex PCR, and its TCRdb copy is limited to in-frame clones, with some not included. The table lists around 160,000 clones, around 78% of them singletons. Material: PBMCs. Every receptor here comes from a woman in her 40s in good health and CMV-seronegative. CDR3s include the opening cysteine and the closing phenylalanine or tryptophan. D genes are given only for firm matches. Part of the rows lack a size; the others show once, few, many or a class for expanded clones.

V gene	J gene	D gene	clone size	CDR3 protein	CDR3 DNA
TRBV5-4	TRBJ1-1	NA	NA	CASSLAQGEAFF	TGTGCCAGCAGCTTGGCTCAGGGCGAGGCTTTCTTT
TRBV19	TRBJ2-1	NA	few	CASSRLEVRNEQFF	TGTGCCAGTAGTAGGCTAGAAGTACGCAATGAGCAGTTCTTC
TRBV5-4	TRBJ1-2	NA	once	CASSLGGPIDYGYTF	TGTGCCAGCAGCTTGGGGGGCCCAATAGACTATGGCTACACCTTC
TRBV4-2	TRBJ2-7	NA	NA	CASSQPGSPWDEQYF	TGTGCCAGCAGCCAACCCGGGAGCCCTTGGGACGAGCAGTACTTC
TRBV21-1	TRBJ1-4	NA	NA	CASSKGVREGKATNEKLFF	TGTGCCAGCAGCAAAGGTGTGAGGGAGGGGAAAGCAACTAATGAAAAACTGTTTTTT
TRBV5-6	TRBJ1-2	NA	NA	CASSTGGGYYGYTF	TGTGCCAGCAGCACCGGCGGGGGCTACTATGGCTACACCTTC
TRBV2	TRBJ1-1	TRBD1	NA	CASSEPPGQGVGLTEAFF	TGTGCCAGCAGTGAACCCCCGGGACAGGGGGTCGGATTGACTGAAGCTTTCTTT
TRBV13	TRBJ2-3	TRBD2	NA	CASSFGDYSDTQYF	TGTGCCAGCAGCTTCGGGGACTATTCAGATACGCAGTATTTT
TRBV27	TRBJ1-2	TRBD1	NA	CASRPRPGQGAYGYTF	TGTGCCAGCAGGCCCCGACCGGGACAGGGTGCCTATGGCTACACCTTC
TRBV7-6	TRBJ1-4	TRBD1	NA	CASSLGTGAEKLFF	TGTGCCAGCAGCTTGGGGACAGGGGCTGAAAAACTGTTTTTT
TRBV4-2	TRBJ2-3	NA	NA	CASSQIRGLGTDTQYF	TGTGCCAGCAGCCAAATACGGGGGTTGGGCACAGATACGCAGTATTTT
TRBV19	TRBJ1-4	TRBD1	NA	CASNPGQTEKLFF	TGTGCCAGTAATCCGGGACAGACTGAAAAACTGTTTTTT
TRBV6-1	TRBJ2-1	NA	NA	CASLLSSYNEQFF	TGTGCCAGCCTTTTATCCTCCTACAATGAGCAGTTCTTC